This T cell receptor beta chain was observed in a study of Ad26.COV2.S vaccination and SARS-CoV-2 variants. The overall study: Into the muscle, Ad26.COV2.S was dosed once or twice, 56 days apart.

Treatment meaning: roughly 20 received Ad26.COV2.S at low or high dose, single or two shots; roughly five received placebo; per-sample allocation not given. Samples were taken on day 63 after the first vaccine or placebo injection. Study results and caveats: Spike-specific TCR breadth was greater after Ad26.COV2.S than placebo. Substantial post-vaccination breadth of spike-specific CD8+ and CD4+ T cell responses was reported.

CDR1 is LNHDA and CDR2 is SQIVND in the germline V gene (reference sequence). Trimming removed 3 bases from V and 5 bases from J, with 4 bases in between. This CDR3 spans 11 amino acids. Note on this clone: Its antigen remains unknown. This specimen includes other DNA sequences encoding the same CDR3.

Sequenced by immunoSEQ multiplex PCR; TCRdb stores in-frame clones only, minus some. The sample consists of about 400,000 clones, about 89% of them appearing once. The V call is TRBV19, the J call TRBJ2-5; D remains ambiguous. The origin of this receptor is a person aged 18-60 years who received the Ad26.COV2.S COVID-19 vaccine or a placebo. The material was peripheral blood, obtained in a trial of Ad26.COV2.S vaccine versus placebo. CDR3 bases: TGTGCCAGTAGTATGGGGGAGACCCAGTACTTC. Amino acids: CASSMGETQYF.